This T cell receptor beta chain is from a study of identical twins (dated by TCRdb to about 2016). With respect to the entire study: To test whether fetal clonotypes persist, the study used deep sequencing on TCR alpha and beta repertoires from monozygotic twins, unrelated adults of various ages, and cord blood. To rule out contamination, the twin experiments were replicated at different times with different library preparation protocols. Overall study outcomes, separate from this receptor: In beta out-of-frame sequences, excess twin sharing was weaker, because having fewer shared sequences lowered the signal-to-noise ratio. Recombination models systematically underestimated out-of-frame TCR alpha sharing in monozygotic twins but agreed with sharing between unrelated individuals. Compared with coincidental sharing between unrelated individuals, out-of-frame TCR alpha sequences shared between twins had an excess of sequences with low generation probability. Abundant cord blood beta clonotypes had fewer insertions, young adult naive repertoires showed a similar but weaker trend, and memory repertoires showed no such trend. Because the same donors could not be followed over many years, conclusions were based on cross-sectional statistical analysis. Zero-insertion analyses could be partly confounded by invariant T cells such as MAIT and iNKT, though diverse VJ usage argued against such confounding for most clonotypes.

Every donor was a healthy Caucasian. The study also sequenced three unrelated non-twin adults: a male aged 18 to 30, a male aged 50 to 60 and a female aged 50 to 60. Using Miltenyi CD45RO+ enrichment and human naive T-cell isolation kits, memory (CD45RO+) and naive T cells were isolated from PBMC. The sample holds a few counts of this clonotype. Which antigen it targets is not known. No base qualities exist here, and no much larger clone lies one base off it. Reading from cysteine to phenylalanine, the CDR3 counts 13 amino acids. CDR3 DNA only is kept here, 39 bases in frame from base 1. V is reduced by 2 bases and J by 2 bases, leaving a spacing of 6 bases between them. Library preparation was by 5' RACE. Reads for this sample came from an Illumina HiSeq 2000. A universal primer binding site was added through template switching, and the final cDNA carried a unique molecular identifier so that TCR cDNA molecules could be counted accurately. First-strand cDNA for TCR alpha and beta chains was synthesized from specific primers in the conserved constant-segment region. Each cDNA library was double barcoded, with a SMART-Mk sample barcode plus Illumina barcodes, to control for contamination. TruSeq adapter sequences, together with Illumina sample barcodes, were added in two successive PCR steps. The Illumina HiSeq platform was used with custom primers to sequence TCR alpha and beta cDNA libraries. As for the original processing: MiGEC processed the raw reads to extract unique molecular identifiers, while MiXCR was used to determine the CDR3 positions. For each individual, recombination models were inferred using an EM algorithm with the repgenHMM and IGoR tools. Shared clonotypes were analyzed with the tcR package in R, and sharing was normalized by the product of cloneset sizes. Out-of-frame nonproductive sequences were analyzed to study raw recombination free of thymic and clonal selection effects. Clones were called with MiXCR by TCRdb after fastp trimmed the public reads at Q25, and only in-frame beta chains were retained. Rows are combined by CDR3 protein, so each entry shows the most common genes and DNA. The V and J calls, along with clone size, are taken from TCRdb and not from the paper's own processing. The sample table shows 400,000 to 500,000 distinct CDR3 sequences, and roughly 18% are seen once. The ten largest clones capture about 12% of the sample.

The specimen was naive T cells sorted from blood. In light of the paper, this sample's cell subset or site label describes: cells isolated with a human naive T-cell isolation kit. The chain is assembled from TRBV12-3 or TRBV12-4 and TRBJ1-2; no D gene call is confident. This TCR derives from a man in his fifties in good health. Here is the DNA: TGTGCCAGCAGTTTAATGGAGAACTATGGCTACACCTTC. Its protein product is CASSLMENYGYTF.